The rows below give T cell receptor beta chains drawn from one sample of a study of regulatory and conventional T cells in RAG deficiency. Clones were read by immunoSEQ multiplex PCR, and TCRdb kept only the in-frame ones, dropping some. The sample shows 10,000 or so clones, roughly 94% of them seen only once. The same sample was also used in a study of regulatory T cells.

The sequenced sample consisted of CD127- CD25+ CD4+ Tregs sorted from blood. The source of these receptors is a human donor in good health. Each CDR3 is given with its conserved first and last residue. The D gene is left open where the match is weak. Size is stated for part of the rows, as once, few or many counts, or as a class when the clone is expanded.

V	size	J	D	DNA	CDR3
TRBV5-4	.	TRBJ2-7	.	TGTGCCAGCAGCCCGCGTCTGAACTCCTACGAGCAGTACTTC	CASSPRLNSYEQYF
TRBV5-6	.	TRBJ2-3	TRBD2	TGTGCCAGCAGCTTCCAAATTCGGGGGGGTAGCACAGATACGCAGTATTTT	CASSFQIRGGSTDTQYF
TRBV18	.	TRBJ1-5	.	TGTGCCAGCTCATCAACAGGGCCTGGGGTAGGCAATCAGCCCCAGCATTTT	CASSSTGPGVGNQPQHF
TRBV9	.	TRBJ1-6	.	TGTGCCAGCAGCGCCTCACCGGGGGGAAGAGATTCACCCCTCCACTTT	CASSASPGGRDSPLHF
TRBV5-1	.	TRBJ2-7	TRBD1	TGCGCCAGCAGCGTGAGGGGGACAGGGCTCTACGAGCAGTACTTC	CASSVRGTGLYEQYF
TRBV5-4	.	TRBJ2-5	.	TGTGCCAGCAGCTTGGCTGGCATCGGGGCCCAGTACTTC	CASSLAGIGAQYF
TRBV4-1	.	TRBJ2-3	TRBD2	TGCGCCAGCAGCCGCGGGACTAGCGGGGGCGGGGATACGCAGTATTTT	CASSRGTSGGGDTQYF
TRBV5-1	.	TRBJ2-7	TRBD1	TGCGCCAGCAGACAGGGGGAATCCTACGAGCAGTACTTC	CASRQGESYEQYF
TRBV2	.	TRBJ1-6	.	TGTGCCAGCAGTGAAAGGCGGCCCGGGAATTCACCCCTCCACTTT	CASSERRPGNSPLHF
TRBV11-2	once	TRBJ2-3	.	TGTGCCAGCAGCTTAGTCCGCACTCTGGATACGCAGTATTTT	CASSLVRTLDTQYF
TRBV7-3	.	TRBJ2-7	TRBD1	TGTGCCAGCAGCTTAACGTCCCCGGGGACAGGTCTTTGGAAGCAGTACTTC	CASSLTSPGTGLWKQYF
TRBV19	.	TRBJ2-7	TRBD1	TGTGCCAGTAGATGGACAGGGGGACACGAGCAGTACTTC	CASRWTGGHEQYF
TRBV6-1	.	TRBJ1-2	.	TGTGCCAGCAGCGGACAGCTCTATGGCTACACCTTC	CASSGQLYGYTF
TRBV5-1	once	TRBJ2-1	.	TGCGCCAGCAGCTTGACGGGGGTTAGGAATGAGCAGTTCTTC	CASSLTGVRNEQFF
TRBV7-3	.	TRBJ2-3	.	TGTGCCAGCAGCTTAAGGACTACCACAGATACGCAGTATTTT	CASSLRTTTDTQYF
TRBV4-1	once	TRBJ2-1	TRBD1	TGCGCCAGCAGCCAAGTTTGGGGGACAGTTAACAATGAGCAGTTCTTC	CASSQVWGTVNNEQFF
TRBV2	.	TRBJ2-5	.	TGTGCCAGCAGTTGGGCACTAGCTACGAATCAAGAGACCCAGTACTTC	CASSWALATNQETQYF
TRBV7-2	.	TRBJ2-3	.	TGTGCCAGCAGCCCTCCCTCCGCCGGGGCCAGAGGGGGAGATACGCAGTATTTT	CASSPPSAGARGGDTQYF
TRBV7-9	.	TRBJ1-6	.	TGTGCCAGCAGTCACTCCGGTTATTCACCCCTCCACTTT	CASSHSGYSPLHF
TRBV13	once	TRBJ1-2	.	TGTGCCAGCAGCTTTCGAGGGATCTATGGCTACACCTTC	CASSFRGIYGYTF
TRBV7-9	.	TRBJ1-2	.	TGTGCCAGCAGCTTCCGAAGGGCAGGGGAAGGCTATGGCTACACCTTC	CASSFRRAGEGYGYTF
TRBV7-2	.	TRBJ1-1	.	TGTGCCAGGAAGGGGGAGGGCTACACTGAAGCTTTCTTT	CARKGEGYTEAFF
TRBV6-1	.	TRBJ2-7	.	TGTGCCAGCAGGAGGGCCAGGGGCCCCTACGAGCAGTACTTC	CASRRARGPYEQYF
TRBV7-2	.	TRBJ2-1	TRBD2	TGTGCCAGCAGCTCAGTGGGGACTAGCGGCCCTTACAATGAGCAGTTCTTC	CASSSVGTSGPYNEQFF
TRBV6-1	few	TRBJ1-4	.	TGTGCCACCCGAACAGGGCCAAGCGGTGAAAAACTGTTTTTT	CATRTGPSGEKLFF
TRBV6-1	.	TRBJ2-5	TRBD2	TGTGCCAGCAGTGAAGCGCGGGGGGGCCAAGAGACCCAGTACTTC	CASSEARGGQETQYF